The 24 T cell receptor beta chains below were found in one sample sequenced in a study of identical twins. Each CDR3 protein is one row after TCRdb ran MiXCR on the 5' RACE reads. The sample shows 200,000 to 250,000 distinct CDR3 sequences, 6.5% of them seen only once. These data also featured in a second study, about T cells expressing NK-cell markers.

The sequenced sample consisted of CD8+ T cells sorted from blood. Source of these receptors: a woman younger than 30 in good health.

This clonotype was counted between two and nine times. The J gene is TRBJ1-2, the V gene TRBV6-5; D perhaps matches TRBD1 (6 bases). Germline CDR1 MNHEY, CDR2 SVGAGI. The CDR3 length is 14 residues. V was shortened by 0 bases and J by 4 bases, with 9 bases between the two germline ends. CDR3 residues: CASSYSKGGYGYTF. DNA of the CDR3: TGTGCCAGCAGTTACTCGAAGGGGGGCTATGGCTACACCTTC.

The J gene is TRBJ1-5, the V gene TRBV4-3; no reliable D call. Germline CDR1 reads LGHNA; CDR2 reads YSLEER. The germline V and J ends were trimmed by 0 bases and 1 base, with 7 bases remaining between them. The CDR3 is 15 residues long. The CDR3 DNA follows: TGCGCCAGCAGCCAAGATCTTACCAGCAATCAGCCCCAGCATTTT. Its translation: CASSQDLTSNQPQHF.

The V gene is TRBV11-3, the J gene TRBJ2-1, with D uncertain. The length of the CDR3 is 13 residues. Germline V lookup: CDR1 SGHNT, CDR2 YENEEA. Trimming removed 1 base at V and 7 bases at J, with 8 bases between. The CDR3 spells CASSLGTVNEQFF. In DNA, the CDR3 is TGTGCCAGCAGCTTAGGGACCGTTAATGAGCAGTTCTTC.

Only a few counts were recorded for this clonotype. The J gene is TRBJ2-1, the V gene TRBV11-3; 8 bases align to TRBD1. The length of the CDR3 is 17 residues. From germline, CDR1 is SGHNT and CDR2 YENEEA. V lost 5 bases to trimming and J lost 8 bases; unmatched junction nucleotides: 17. CDR3 sequence: CASSGPLDRVREDEQFF. In DNA, the CDR3 is TGTGCCAGCAGCGGGCCCCTGGACAGGGTAAGGGAGGATGAGCAGTTCTTC.

This clonotype turned up a few times. The chain recombines TRBV20-1 with TRBJ1-2, with TRBD1 matching over 10 bases. The CDR3 extends over 13 amino acids. The junction had 2 bases not matched to a gene; V was cut back by 1 base and J by 6 bases. Germline V lookup: CDR1 DFQATT, CDR2 SNEGSKA (reference sequence). The CDR3: CSARVGTGDGYTF. The DNA for the CDR3 is TGCAGTGCTAGAGTGGGGACAGGGGATGGCTACACCTTC.

The table lists this clonotype with a few counts. This chain connects TRBV14 to TRBJ2-1; unclear D gene. Trimming pared 3 bases from V and 6 bases from J, leaving 9 bases between. This CDR3 has 13 amino acids. Germline CDR1 SGHDN, CDR2 FVKESK. CDR3 sequence reads: CASSQPPANEQFF. The CDR3 DNA sequence: TGTGCCAGCAGCCAGCCCCCGGCCAATGAGCAGTTCTTC.

V usage is TRBV12-3 or TRBV12-4 and J usage is TRBJ2-3; TRBD2 aligns across 9 bases. The CDR3 is 17 residues long. V trimming: 6 bases; J trimming: 5 bases; junction bases outside the gene matches: 15. This CDR3 reads CASSDLMGRGGQDTQYF. Written as DNA, the CDR3 is TGTGCCAGCAGCGATCTAATGGGGCGGGGGGGCCAAGATACGCAGTATTTT.

This clonotype showed up many times. V and J are TRBV12-3 or TRBV12-4 and TRBJ1-1, with D perhaps matching TRBD1 (5 bases). V was trimmed by 8 bases and J by 3 bases, leaving 10 bases between them. This CDR3 region has 12 residues. The CDR3 DNA is TGTGCCAGCCACGTAGGGGACACTGAAGCTTTCTTT. Its protein product is CASHVGDTEAFF.

The V gene is TRBV10-3, the J gene TRBJ2-2; D perhaps matches TRBD1 (6 bases). The CDR3 extends over 16 amino acids. The V gene's germline CDR1 is ENHRY and CDR2 SYGVKD. Trimming pared 5 bases from V and 1 base from J, leaving 14 bases between. This CDR3 is CAISPTGTKNTGELFF. CDR3 nucleotide sequence: TGTGCCATCAGTCCTACCGGGACAAAGAACACCGGGGAGCTGTTTTTT.

Many counts were recorded for this clonotype. The rearrangement links TRBV12-3 or TRBV12-4 to TRBJ1-2; the match to TRBD1 covers 7 bases. V dropped 4 bases and J dropped 3; count of bases not matched to a gene: 8. This CDR3 region has 15 residues. The CDR3 DNA reads as TGTGCCAGCAGTTCCCGGGACAGACCGGACTATGGCTACACCTTC. This sequence encodes CASSSRDRPDYGYTF.

In its sample, this clonotype was seen a few times. This rearrangement joins TRBV5-6 to TRBJ2-6; possible D gene TRBD2, 6 bases. V was trimmed by 4 bases and J by 0 bases, leaving 11 bases between them. Germline V lookup: CDR1 SGHDT, CDR2 YYEEEE. CDR3 length: 16 residues. The CDR3 reads CASSPGLSSGANVLTF. The CDR3, as DNA: TGTGCCAGCAGCCCGGGACTTTCCTCTGGGGCCAACGTCCTGACTTTC.

V gene TRBV4-3 combines with J gene TRBJ2-7; possible D gene TRBD1, 5 bases. This CDR3 comprises 14 residues. With 1 base removed from V and 6 bases from J, the gap between germline ends came to 13 bases. Germline V gives CDR1 LGHNA, CDR2 YSLEER. The CDR3 is CASSQGRRGGEQYF. CDR3 DNA: TGCGCCAGCAGCCAAGGTCGTAGGGGCGGCGAGCAGTACTTC.

The chain uses TRBV11-2 and TRBJ2-1; a possible D gene is TRBD2 (6 bases). V dropped 6 bases and J dropped 8 bases, with 23 bases sitting between them. CDR3 length: 16 amino acids. Germline CDR1 SGHAT, CDR2 FQNNGV. The CDR3: CASSTGRKIRGDEQFF. The CDR3 DNA is TGTGCCAGCAGTACGGGGAGGAAAATACGGGGAGATGAGCAGTTCTTC.

This chain links TRBV10-2 with TRBJ2-1; D is undetermined. Germline CDR1 WSHSY, CDR2 SAAADI. CDR3 length equals 14 residues. V was trimmed by 0 bases and J by 9 bases, leaving 12 bases between them. CDR3 residues: CASSESHPHIEQFF. CDR3 DNA: TGCGCCAGCAGTGAGTCCCACCCGCACATTGAGCAGTTCTTC.

The CDR3 DNA reads TGTGCCAGCAGTTACCTGGGCGGGGGAACCACAGATACGCAGTATTTT. Translation gives CASSYLGGGTTDTQYF. This chain joins TRBV6-5 and TRBJ2-3; 7 bases map to TRBD2. CDR3 length: 16 amino acids. The germline V gene encodes CDR1 MNHEY and CDR2 SVGAGI. Trimming cost V 2 bases and J 2 bases; bases outside gene matches: 7.

V gene TRBV9 combines with J gene TRBJ2-7; a weak D match, TRBD1 (6 bases). CDR3 length equals 16 residues. V was clipped by 4 bases and J by 4 bases, with 21 bases between them. Germline assignment: CDR1 SGDLS and CDR2 YYNGEE. In DNA form, the CDR3 reads TGTGCCAGCAGCTCTGGGGCCGGGACATCTCTTTACGAGCAGTACTTC. Its protein is CASSSGAGTSLYEQYF.

On this clonotype: A single base separates this from a much larger clone, so it may be a read error. The V call is TRBV20-1, the J call TRBJ2-7, with 8 bases matching TRBD2. Germline values: CDR1 DFQATT, CDR2 SNEGSKA (reference sequence). This CDR3 is built from 15 residues. CDR3 loop: CCARDGLAGDHEQYF. In DNA form, the CDR3 reads TGCTGTGCTAGAGATGGGCTAGCGGGCGATCACGAGCAGTACTTC.

At least ten counts were recorded for this clonotype. The gene calls are TRBV12-5 and TRBJ2-7, with D possibly matching TRBD2 (5 bases). Germline-derived CDR1 and CDR2 are LGHNT and FRNRAP. V was trimmed by 6 bases and J by 2 bases, leaving 14 bases between them. The CDR3 totals 14 residues. The CDR3 protein is CASGDSREAYEQYF. The CDR3 nucleotides read TGTGCTAGTGGGGACTCTCGGGAAGCCTACGAGCAGTACTTC.

In its sample, this clonotype was seen many times. The chain recombines TRBV5-6 with TRBJ1-1; D call uncertain. V was trimmed by 2 bases and J by 5 bases, leaving 10 bases between them. Germline-derived CDR1 and CDR2 are SGHDT and YYEEEE. CDR3 length equals 13 residues. Here the CDR3 reads CASSFTGGTEAFF. The CDR3 nucleotides are TGTGCCAGCAGCTTTACGGGAGGGACTGAAGCTTTCTTT.

J is TRBJ2-7 and V is TRBV29-1, with 8 bases that match TRBD1. CDR1 is SQVTM, CDR2 ANQGSEA, per germline. This CDR3 is built from 13 residues. After removal of 5 bases from V and 1 base from J, the junction contained 4 bases not matched to a gene. CDR3 region: CSVRTGISYEQYF. CDR3 DNA: TGCAGCGTTAGGACAGGGATTTCCTACGAGCAGTACTTC.

This clonotype turned up a few times. This chain uses TRBV10-3 with TRBJ2-7, with 9 nucleotides matching TRBD1. The CDR3 covers 15 residues. V was clipped by 2 bases and J by 1 base; unmatched bases: 3. Germline loops: CDR1 ENHRY, CDR2 SYGVKD. The CDR3 loop is CAISEIGQGSYEQYF. CDR3 bases: TGTGCCATCAGTGAGATCGGACAGGGGTCCTACGAGCAGTACTTC.

This clonotype has ten or more counts. The genes are TRBV20-1 and TRBJ2-7; D ambiguous. Germline values: CDR1 DFQATT, CDR2 SNEGSKA (reference sequence). CDR3 length: 15 residues. V shed 3 bases and J shed 2 bases, with 17 bases lying between them. For the CDR3, the DNA is TGCAGTGCTAGTCTCCCGCAGTTTATGGCCTACGAGCAGTACTTC. This encodes CSASLPQFMAYEQYF.

Comments on this clonotype: A much larger clone lies one base from this, so it may be a read error. The chain carries TRBV11-2 and TRBJ2-7; 8 bases line up with TRBD2. The CDR3 loop spans 13 amino acids. In germline, CDR1 is SGHAT, CDR2 FQNNGV. In DNA form, the CDR3 reads TGTGCCAGCAGCTTAAAAACTAGCGGCGAGCGGTACTTC. Amino acids: CASSLKTSGERYF.

V usage is TRBV29-1 and J usage is TRBJ2-3; no clear D gene. The germline V gene encodes CDR1 SQVTM and CDR2 ANQGSEA. The V gene lost 7 bases and the J gene lost 6 bases, with 11 bases spanning the gap. The CDR3 contains 11 residues. The CDR3 loop is CSGSFVDTQYF. The CDR3 DNA sequence: TGCAGCGGTTCCTTTGTGGATACGCAGTATTTT.